These 15 T cell receptor beta chains share one sample of origin, sequenced in a study of blood T cell repertoires in COVID-19. Profiled with immunoSEQ multiplex PCR; TCRdb holds only in-frame clones, not every one. Of about 190,000 clones listed, approximately 90% are singletons. Material: peripheral blood. The receptor set was obtained from a human donor in a cohort sampled during active COVID-19.

The J gene is TRBJ2-5, the V gene TRBV3-1 (or the pseudogene TRBV3-2); 8 positions match TRBD2. V was clipped by 3 bases and J by 5 bases; unmatched bases: 17. The V gene's germline CDR1 is LGHDT and CDR2 YNNKEL (reference sequence). The CDR3 length is 18 residues. CDR3 DNA: TGTGCCAGCAGCCACCAGAAGTGGTCGGGACTAGGGGGGGAGACCCAGTACTTC. Protein product: CASSHQKWSGLGGETQYF.

The V call is TRBV7-8, the J call TRBJ2-7; TRBD1 matches at 11 bases. The CDR3 consists of 14 residues. After removal of 2 bases from V and 5 bases from J, the junction contained 2 bases not matched to a gene. Per germline, CDR1 SGHVS and CDR2 FQNEAQ. This CDR3 reads CASSLRTGGNEQYF. Here the CDR3 DNA reads TGTGCCAGCAGCTTACGGACAGGGGGCAACGAGCAGTACTTC.

This chain uses TRBV27 with TRBJ2-1, with 8 bases that match TRBD1. This CDR3 is 16 amino acids long. CDR1 is MNHEY, CDR2 SMNVEV, per germline (reference sequence). V lost 4 bases, J lost 1 base, and 6 bases stayed unmatched. CDR3 sequence reads: CASSWERTGSYNEQFF. DNA for the CDR3: TGTGCCAGCAGTTGGGAAAGGACAGGGTCCTACAATGAGCAGTTCTTC.

The chain uses TRBV6-2 or TRBV6-3 and TRBJ2-1; 9 bases are a match to TRBD2. V lost 2 bases and J lost 3; bases outside the gene matches: 2. CDR3 length: 15 residues. The germline V gene encodes CDR1 MNHEY and CDR2 SVGEGT. Written as DNA, the CDR3 is TGTGCCAGCAGTTACGAAGCGGGGGGCTACAATGAGCAGTTCTTC. Its translation is CASSYEAGGYNEQFF.

The V call is TRBV6-2 or TRBV6-3, the J call TRBJ1-2; 7 nucleotides agree with TRBD1. The CDR3 runs 12 residues. CDR1 MNHEY and CDR2 SVGEGT come from the germline V gene. Losses at the gene ends were 4 bases for V and 8 bases for J; bases not matched to a gene: 4. The CDR3 spells CASSSGQVGYTF. The CDR3 DNA reads as TGTGCCAGCAGTTCAGGACAGGTGGGCTACACCTTC.

The rearrangement links TRBV28 to TRBJ2-7; TRBD1 agrees at 7 bases. The germline V gene encodes CDR1 MDHEN and CDR2 SYDVKM. The V gene end was trimmed by 5 bases and the J gene end by 5 bases; junction bases not matched to a gene: 6. CDR3 length equals 13 residues. DNA for the CDR3: TGTGCCAGCAGTGGGGACAGAAGGGACGAGCAGTACTTC. Translation gives CASSGDRRDEQYF.

The V gene is TRBV10-3, the J gene TRBJ2-7, with a possible D match to TRBD2 (6 bases). Germline CDR1 and CDR2: ENHRY and SYGVKD. Between the trimmed V and J ends, which lost 6 bases and 3 bases, there was a span of 12 bases. This CDR3 contains 13 residues. The CDR3 DNA follows: TGTGCCATCAGGGGGACTGCGAACTACGAGCAGTACTTC. Protein sequence: CAIRGTANYEQYF.

The V and J genes are TRBV7-9 and TRBJ1-1; a possible D gene is TRBD1 (6 bases). The CDR3 length is 14 residues. Trimming removed 6 bases from V and 4 bases from J, with 15 bases in between. Looked up from germline, CDR1 is SEHNR and CDR2 is FQNEAQ (reference sequence). Here the CDR3 DNA reads TGTGCCAGCAGTAAGGACCTAGGGGGCACTGAAGCTTTCTTT. It translates to CASSKDLGGTEAFF.

This chain joins TRBV5-1 and TRBJ2-1; 16 bases align to TRBD2. V was pared by 0 bases and J by 6 bases, with 3 bases of the junction left unmatched. From germline, CDR1 is SGHRS and CDR2 YFSETQ. CDR3 length equals 17 residues. The CDR3 region has the DNA TGCGCCAGCAGCTTGGTGGGACTAGCGGGAGGGGCCAATGAGCAGTTCTTC. Amino acids: CASSLVGLAGGANEQFF.

As regards this clone: The same CDR3 also results from other DNA sequences found in this sample. This chain links TRBV5-1 with TRBJ2-7, with D perhaps TRBD1 (6 bases). The germline CDR1 and CDR2 sequences are SGHRS and YFSETQ. CDR3 size: 14 residues. V was shortened by 0 bases and J by 2 bases, with 9 bases between the two germline ends. In DNA, the CDR3 is TGCGCCAGCAGCTTGGCTGGGGGCCCCTACGAGCAGTACTTC. Translation: CASSLAGGPYEQYF.

The rearrangement links TRBV5-1 to TRBJ2-7; 10 bases align to TRBD1. The CDR3 covers 13 residues. The J segment lost 6 bases and the V segment lost 0 bases, leaving 0 bases of the junction unmatched. The germline V gene encodes CDR1 SGHRS and CDR2 YFSETQ. The CDR3 nucleotides read TGCGCCAGCAGCTTGGGGACAGGGGGCGAGCAGTACTTC. It specifies CASSLGTGGEQYF.

CDR3 bases: TGTGCCAGCAGTGGAGGGACAGTCGACACTGAAGCTTTCTTT. The encoded protein is CASSGGTVDTEAFF. This sequence joins TRBV2 and TRBJ1-1; 7 bases fit TRBD1. The germline CDR1 and CDR2 sequences are SNHLY and FYNNEI. The CDR3 is 14 amino acids. The V segment lost 4 bases and the J segment 3 bases; nucleotides outside the gene matches: 5.

V usage is TRBV21-1 and J usage is TRBJ1-1. TRBV21-1 is listed as a pseudogene. The CDR3 loop spans 15 amino acids. CDR3 in DNA: TGTGCCAGCAGCAAAAATCACGGTAGCAACACTGAAGCTTTCTTT. The encoded protein is CASSKNHGSNTEAFF.

The chain joins TRBV2 to TRBJ1-1; 9 bases align to TRBD1. Per germline, CDR1 SNHLY and CDR2 FYNNEI. J gave up 11 bases and V 6 bases, and 10 bases lay outside the gene matches. The CDR3 spans 13 residues. The CDR3 DNA reads as TGTGCCAGCAGGATGGACAGGGGTCTGGAGGCTTTCTTT. It codes for CASRMDRGLEAFF.

The V call is TRBV27, the J call TRBJ2-7, with D perhaps matching TRBD1 (6 bases). V was clipped by 2 bases and J by 7 bases, with 9 bases between them. The CDR3 is 12 residues long. CDR1 is MNHEY, CDR2 SMNVEV, per germline (reference sequence). CDR3 region: CASSLPRGEQYF. Written as DNA, the CDR3 is TGTGCCAGCAGTTTACCAAGGGGGGAGCAGTACTTC.